Each of the 20 T cell receptor beta chains below was sequenced from the same sample in a study of T-cell reconstitution after alpha-beta-depleted transplantation in children (dated by TCRdb to 2015 to 2016). According to the study, the label for this sample's treatment or condition signals: allogeneic hematopoietic cell transplantation with graft depleted of TCRalphabeta T cells and CD19 B cells. Library creation used PCR. Sequencing instrument: Illumina HiSeq 2500. TCR library preparation used molecular barcoding, with unique molecular identifiers applied to normalize quantification of the TCRbeta repertoire. TCRdb trimmed the raw reads at Q25, called clones with MiXCR and kept productive beta chains. Each entry merges the rows of one CDR3 protein and shows their most common DNA and genes. This sample is represented by roughly 670,000 distinct CDR3 sequences; around 13% of them were singletons. 0.79% of the sample is taken by the ten largest.

The sequencing used PBMCs, collected before TCRalphabeta/CD19-depleted stem cell transplant. These receptors all come from a girl aged 2-10 years with congenital amegakaryocytic thrombocytopenia, due to receive a stem cell transplant.

The J gene is TRBJ2-3, the V gene TRBV20-1, with 10 bases aligning to TRBD2. V shed 6 bases, J shed 3 bases, and the junction held 12 bases outside the gene matches. CDR1 is DFQATT, CDR2 SNEGSKA, per germline (reference sequence). The CDR3 extends over 16 amino acids. This CDR3 reads CSAVGLAGDVTDTQYF. CDR3 bases: TGCAGTGCCGTGGGGCTAGCGGGAGATGTAACAGATACGCAGTATTTT.

The chain uses TRBV5-8 and TRBJ2-2; D is unresolved. This CDR3 contains 14 residues. CDR1 and CDR2 from the germline V gene are SGHTS and YDEGEE. V gave up 0 bases and J gave up 6 bases, with 9 bases separating them. CDR3 in DNA: TGTGCCAGCAGCTTGGAGCTGGTCCCCGGGGAGCTGTTTTTT. Encoded protein: CASSLELVPGELFF.

V gene TRBV20-1 combines with J gene TRBJ1-1, with unresolved D. Trimming removed 1 base from V and 6 bases from J, with 12 bases in between. The CDR3 is 13 amino acids. From germline, CDR1 is DFQATT and CDR2 SNEGSKA (reference sequence). In nucleotides, the CDR3 is TGCAGTGCTAGAGGCCCCGGGGTAGCTGAAGCTTTCTTT. It is translated as CSARGPGVAEAFF.

This clonotype was seen only a few times. This chain links TRBV5-1 with TRBJ2-2; 7 nucleotides line up with TRBD1. The CDR3 spans 15 residues. V shed 4 bases, J shed 7 bases, and the junction held 10 bases outside the gene matches. Germline V gives CDR1 SGHRS, CDR2 YFSETQ. CDR3 sequence (DNA): TGCGCCAGCAGCCACGGACAGGTCGGGAACGGGGAGCTGTTTTTT. Residues: CASSHGQVGNGELFF.

This clonotype was seen more than once but under ten times. The chain has TRBV20-1 and TRBJ2-6; D is perhaps TRBD1 (6 bases). The CDR3 sequence is 15 residues long. Germline V lookup: CDR1 DFQATT, CDR2 SNEGSKA (reference sequence). Trimming cost V 6 bases and J 0 bases, with 12 bases left between them. For the CDR3, the DNA is TGCAGTGCCCGTACAGGGAGCTCTGGGGCCAACGTCCTGACTTTC. Protein sequence: CSARTGSSGANVLTF.

V is TRBV11-1 and J is TRBJ2-7; D perhaps matches TRBD2 (6 bases). The germline V and J ends were trimmed by 2 bases and 5 bases, with 25 bases remaining between them. This CDR3 region has 18 residues. Germline V gene data show CDR1 as SGHAT and CDR2 as FQDESV (reference sequence). Here the CDR3 reads CASSLTGSPRDSRDEQYF. As DNA, the CDR3 is TGTGCCAGCAGCTTAACAGGATCCCCCCGGGACTCCCGCGACGAGCAGTACTTC.

J is TRBJ1-2 and V is TRBV30; D is uncertain. Trimming cost V 4 bases and J 4 bases, with 13 bases left between them. Germline lookup yields CDR1 GTSNPN and CDR2 SVGIG (reference sequence). The CDR3 spans 13 residues. This chain's CDR3 is CAWTSAPGYGYTF. The CDR3 DNA sequence: TGTGCCTGGACTTCTGCACCAGGCTATGGCTACACCTTC. Complete variable domain (other parts from reference TRBV30 and TRBJ1-2): SQTIHQWPATLVQPVGSPLSLECTVEGTSNPNLYWYRQAAGRGLQLLFYSVGIGQISSEVPQNLSASRPQDRQFILSSKKLLLSDSGFYLCAWTSAPGYGYTFGSGTRLTVV.

This chain connects TRBV4-1 to TRBJ2-3, with a possible D match to TRBD1 (5 bases). The J call is in doubt because the DNA end fits TRBJ1-5 better. CDR1 and CDR2 (germline): MGHRA, YSYEKL. This CDR3 region has 19 residues. This CDR3 reads CASSPSGTSGRTGSDTQHF. CDR3 DNA: TGCGCCAGCAGCCCCTCCGGGACTAGCGGGAGGACGGGGTCAGATACGCAGCATTTT.

The chain joins TRBV20-1 to TRBJ2-1; D is unclear. The CDR3 sequence is 12 residues long. Germline V gene data show CDR1 as DFQATT and CDR2 as SNEGSKA (reference sequence). Trimming left V 3 bases short and J 9 bases short, with 12 bases between. CDR3 protein: CSASERATEQFF. The CDR3 DNA follows: TGCAGTGCTAGCGAACGGGCTACTGAGCAGTTCTTC.

This sequence joins TRBV12-3 or TRBV12-4 and TRBJ2-3; the match to TRBD1 covers 8 bases. The CDR3 totals 13 residues. In nucleotides, the CDR3 is TGTGGGACAGGGTCTTTGTTGTCGGATACGCAGTATTTT. It specifies CGTGSLLSDTQYF.

This clonotype came up many times. The V gene is TRBV20-1, the J gene TRBJ2-1, with TRBD2 identical over 9 bases. Germline CDR1 DFQATT, CDR2 SNEGSKA (reference sequence). This CDR3 is 16 amino acids long. V was pared by 4 bases and J by 6 bases, with 13 bases of the junction left unmatched. CDR3 DNA: TGCAGTGCTACTAGTCCCTCTAGCGGGATTCTCAATGAGCAGTTCTTC. This encodes CSATSPSSGILNEQFF.

This clonotype came up many times. Here the CDR3 DNA reads TGCAGTGCCGTAGTGACAGGCAGCTCCTACGAGCAGTACTTC. It translates to CSAVVTGSSYEQYF. The genes are TRBV20-1 and TRBJ2-7; perhaps TRBD1 as D (6 bases). This CDR3 comprises 14 residues. Looked up from germline, CDR1 is DFQATT and CDR2 is SNEGSKA (reference sequence). V was shortened by 6 bases and J by 0 bases, with 15 bases between the two germline ends.

This clonotype was counted ten times or more. This rearrangement joins TRBV20-1 to TRBJ2-7; D is perhaps TRBD1 or TRBD2 (5 bases each). The CDR3 totals 11 residues. Trimming removed 6 bases at V and 6 bases at J, with 12 bases between. Germline values: CDR1 DFQATT, CDR2 SNEGSKA (reference sequence). The CDR3 reads CSARWGSEQYF. The CDR3 coding sequence is TGCAGTGCGAGATGGGGGAGCGAGCAGTACTTC.

This sequence joins TRBV25-1 and TRBJ2-5, with 11 bases identical to TRBD2. With V trimmed by 3 bases and J by 5 bases, 8 bases remained unmatched. The CDR3 is 16 residues long. CDR1 MGHDK and CDR2 SYGVNS come from the germline V gene. The CDR3 loop reads CASSDPLAGGQETQYF. Written as DNA, the CDR3 is TGTGCCAGCAGTGACCCCCTAGCGGGAGGTCAGGAGACCCAGTACTTC. The full variable domain, completed using reference TRBV25-1 and TRBJ2-5, is EADIYQTPRYLVIGTGKKITLECSQTMGHDKMYWYQQDPGMELHLIHYSYGVNSTEKGDLSSESTVSRIRTEHFPLTLESARPSHTSQYLCASSDPLAGGQETQYFGPGTRLLVL.

This clonotype turned up a few times. V gene TRBV7-3 combines with J gene TRBJ1-1, with D possibly matching TRBD1 (5 bases). CDR1 is SGHTA and CDR2 is FQGTGA in the germline V gene. This CDR3 spans 14 amino acids. The ends were cut back, 2 bases at V and 8 bases at J, with 15 bases in the middle. The CDR3 nucleotides are TGTGCCAGCAGCTTATTCGGGGGACCGGTAGAAGCTTTCTTT. Its translation: CASSLFGGPVEAFF.

This chain links TRBV19 with TRBJ2-1; 14 positions match TRBD2. CDR1 and CDR2 (germline): LNHDA, SQIVND (reference sequence). The V and J ends lost 5 bases and 2 bases, in that order; junction bases with no gene match: 14. This CDR3 spans 20 amino acids. CDR3 in amino acids: CASSRLWVGTSGRTYNEQFF. CDR3 in DNA: TGTGCCAGTAGTCGTTTATGGGTCGGGACTAGCGGGAGAACCTACAATGAGCAGTTCTTC.

The CDR3 loop is CSARAQGENIQYF. The CDR3 DNA follows: TGCAGTGCTAGGGCACAGGGGGAAAACATTCAGTACTTC. V gene TRBV20-1 combines with J gene TRBJ2-4, with TRBD1 identical over 8 bases. V gave up 3 bases and J gave up 5 bases; unmatched junction bases: 3. Germline V gene data show CDR1 as DFQATT and CDR2 as SNEGSKA (reference sequence). This CDR3 has 13 residues.

The rearrangement links TRBV12-3 or TRBV12-4 to TRBJ2-5; 9 positions agree with TRBD2. Trimming at V came to 11 bases and at J to 1 base, leaving 23 bases not matched to a gene. The CDR3 has 19 amino acids. The CDR3 loop is CAFSFRAGTSKIAQETQYF. CDR3 DNA: TGTGCCTTCAGTTTTAGGGCCGGGACTAGCAAGATAGCCCAAGAGACCCAGTACTTC.

CDR3 in amino acids: CASSLGGRNIQYF. The CDR3 DNA reads TGTGCCAGCAGCTTGGGGGGTCGAAACATTCAGTACTTC. J is TRBJ2-4 and V is TRBV5-6, with D unresolved. The CDR3 covers 13 residues. Germline V gene data show CDR1 as SGHDT and CDR2 as YYEEEE. Between the trimmed V and J ends, which lost 0 bases and 6 bases, there was a span of 7 bases. Using reference TRBV5-6 and TRBJ2-4 for the parts outside the CDR3, the full variable domain is DAGVTQSPTHLIKTRGQQVTLRCSPKSGHDTVSWYQQALGQGPQFIFQYYEEEERQRGNFPDRFSGHQFPNYSSELNVNALLLGDSALYLCASSLGGRNIQYFGAGTRLSVL.

In this sample, this clonotype turned up many times. V is TRBV7-8 and J is TRBJ1-5; no definite D call. Looked up from germline, CDR1 is SGHVS and CDR2 is FQNEAQ. The CDR3 has 16 residues. V lost 5 bases, J lost 5 bases, and 19 bases lay in between. This CDR3 reads CASSLPAWAGYQPQHF. In nucleotides, the CDR3 is TGTGCCAGCAGCCTCCCGGCCTGGGCAGGTTATCAGCCCCAGCATTTT. The whole variable domain, filled in from reference TRBV7-8 and TRBJ1-5, reads GAGVSQSPRYKVAKRGQDVALRCDPISGHVSLFWYQQALGQGPEFLTYFQNEAQLDKSGLPSDRFFAERPEGSVSTLKIQRTQQEDSAVYLCASSLPAWAGYQPQHFGDGTRLSIL.